This is a list of T cell receptor beta chains from one sample in a study of OX40 agonist ivuxolimab in advanced cancers. The table came from immunoSEQ multiplex PCR; TCRdb's copy has only in-frame clones and leaves some out. The sample lists tens of thousands of clones, 80% to 90% occurring once. This specimen consisted of CD4+ or CD8+ T cells sorted from blood, obtained in a trial of the OX40 agonist ivuxolimab. These receptors came from an adult with an advanced solid tumor such as melanoma, head and neck, liver or kidney cancer. Each CDR3 is given without its conserved first and last residue. Some rows mark clone size as missing; the rest say once, few, many or name a class of expanded clone.

V gene: TRBV19; J gene: TRBJ1-3; clone size: once; CDR3 protein: ASSQSRPSSGNTIY
V gene: TRBV18; J gene: TRBJ2-7; clone size: .; CDR3 protein: ASSPPNRGYEQY
V gene: TRBV16; J gene: TRBJ1-5; clone size: .; CDR3 protein: ASSQVPRTANQPQH
V gene: TRBV18; J gene: TRBJ2-3; clone size: .; CDR3 protein: ASSPPWGSESTDTQY
V gene: TRBV7-2; J gene: TRBJ1-6; clone size: .; CDR3 protein: ASSLAGYSPLH
V gene: TRBV6-6; J gene: TRBJ1-1; clone size: .; CDR3 protein: ASSYTGASVTEAF
V gene: TRBV19; J gene: TRBJ1-3; clone size: .; CDR3 protein: ASSTGALRSGNTIY
V gene: TRBV6-5; J gene: .; clone size: .; CDR3 protein: ASKSGRGEQY
V gene: TRBV9; J gene: TRBJ1-1; clone size: .; CDR3 protein: ASSVVRGGTEAF
V gene: TRBV19; J gene: TRBJ1-6; clone size: .; CDR3 protein: ASSNQARNSPLH
V gene: TRBV19; J gene: TRBJ2-2; clone size: .; CDR3 protein: ASSRTSGGARARTGELF
V gene: TRBV7-9; J gene: TRBJ1-2; clone size: .; CDR3 protein: ASSRYERTGDGYT
V gene: TRBV25-1; J gene: TRBJ2-1; clone size: .; CDR3 protein: ASRSPGAYEQF
V gene: TRBV18; J gene: TRBJ2-2; clone size: .; CDR3 protein: ASSPGQGWTGELF
V gene: TRBV29-1; J gene: TRBJ1-1; clone size: .; CDR3 protein: SVTRNTEAF
V gene: TRBV19; J gene: TRBJ2-7; clone size: .; CDR3 protein: ASRTSGISYEQY
V gene: TRBV27; J gene: TRBJ2-4; clone size: .; CDR3 protein: ASSIDRVRNIQY
V gene: TRBV28; J gene: TRBJ1-2; clone size: once; CDR3 protein: ASRTQGASYGYT
V gene: TRBV30; J gene: TRBJ2-1; clone size: few; CDR3 protein: AWSGDSYNEQF
V gene: TRBV18; J gene: TRBJ2-5; clone size: .; CDR3 protein: ASSPLPGQETQY
V gene: TRBV18; J gene: TRBJ1-4; clone size: .; CDR3 protein: ASSRAATNEKLF
V gene: TRBV11-2; J gene: TRBJ1-2; clone size: .; CDR3 protein: ASSPQTAPNYGYT
V gene: TRBV4-2; J gene: TRBJ1-1; clone size: .; CDR3 protein: ASSTLRDAEGAF
V gene: TRBV7-9; J gene: TRBJ1-1; clone size: .; CDR3 protein: ASSPHSQGRNTEAF
V gene: TRBV15; J gene: TRBJ1-4; clone size: .; CDR3 protein: ATSRQLGNEKLF
V gene: TRBV28; J gene: TRBJ1-4; clone size: few; CDR3 protein: ASSRDGGTNEKLF
V gene: TRBV7-2; J gene: TRBJ2-3; clone size: .; CDR3 protein: ASSLPRGTQY
V gene: TRBV5-1; J gene: TRBJ2-1; clone size: .; CDR3 protein: ASSLAPAGGLNEQF
V gene: TRBV6-1; J gene: TRBJ1-5; clone size: .; CDR3 protein: ASTVQGESRAQH
V gene: TRBV7-9; J gene: TRBJ2-3; clone size: .; CDR3 protein: ASSFGQLDTDTQY
V gene: TRBV28; J gene: TRBJ2-1; clone size: few; CDR3 protein: ASRPIDYGDEQF
V gene: TRBV10-3; J gene: TRBJ2-6; clone size: .; CDR3 protein: AIRGVSSGANVLT
V gene: TRBV15; J gene: TRBJ2-1; clone size: .; CDR3 protein: ATSRGQGYEQF
V gene: TRBV6-1; J gene: TRBJ2-5; clone size: .; CDR3 protein: ASTEGLAVETQY
V gene: TRBV7-6; J gene: TRBJ2-5; clone size: .; CDR3 protein: ASSAAGPQETQY
V gene: TRBV7-9; J gene: TRBJ2-1; clone size: .; CDR3 protein: ASSLPVPHNEQF
V gene: TRBV5-4; J gene: TRBJ1-1; clone size: .; CDR3 protein: ASSQWAVSEAF
V gene: TRBV7-9; J gene: TRBJ2-1; clone size: .; CDR3 protein: ASSPDRGTYNEQF
V gene: TRBV29-1; J gene: TRBJ1-3; clone size: .; CDR3 protein: SVAYSAGNTIY